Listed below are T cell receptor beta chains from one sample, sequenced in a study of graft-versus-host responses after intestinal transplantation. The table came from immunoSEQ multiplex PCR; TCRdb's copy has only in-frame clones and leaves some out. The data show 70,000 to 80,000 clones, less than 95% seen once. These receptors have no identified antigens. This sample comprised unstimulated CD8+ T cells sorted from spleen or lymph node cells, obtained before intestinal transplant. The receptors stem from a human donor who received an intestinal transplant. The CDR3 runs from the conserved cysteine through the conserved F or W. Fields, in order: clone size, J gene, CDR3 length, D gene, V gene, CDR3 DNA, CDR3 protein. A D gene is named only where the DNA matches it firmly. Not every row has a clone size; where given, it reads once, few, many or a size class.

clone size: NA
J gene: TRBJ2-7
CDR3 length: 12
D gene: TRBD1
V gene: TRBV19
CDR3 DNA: TGTGCCAGTAGCCGACAGGGTCACGAGCAGTACTTC
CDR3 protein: CASSRQGHEQYF

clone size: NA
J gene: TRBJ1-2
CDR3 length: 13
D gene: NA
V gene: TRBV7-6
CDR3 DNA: TGTGCCAGCAGCTTAGCCCCCCTCTATGGCTACACCTTC
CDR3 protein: CASSLAPLYGYTF

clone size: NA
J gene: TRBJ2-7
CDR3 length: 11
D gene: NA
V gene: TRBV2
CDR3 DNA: TGTGCCAGCACCGACACCTACGAGCAGTACTTC
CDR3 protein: CASTDTYEQYF

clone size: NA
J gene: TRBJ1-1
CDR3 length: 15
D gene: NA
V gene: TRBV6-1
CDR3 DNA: TGTGCCAGCAGTGTTGATCCCGACATGAACACTGAAGCTTTCTTT
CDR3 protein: CASSVDPDMNTEAFF

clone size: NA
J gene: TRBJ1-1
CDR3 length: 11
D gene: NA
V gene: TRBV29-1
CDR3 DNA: TGCAGCGATCGTAGTAACACTGAAGCTTTCTTT
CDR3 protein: CSDRSNTEAFF

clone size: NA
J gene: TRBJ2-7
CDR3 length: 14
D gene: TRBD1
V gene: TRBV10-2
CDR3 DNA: TGCGCCAGCAGTGTTCGGCAGGGGGCTGGCGAGCAGTACTTC
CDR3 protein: CASSVRQGAGEQYF

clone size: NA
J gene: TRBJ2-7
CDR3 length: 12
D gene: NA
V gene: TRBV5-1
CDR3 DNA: TGCGCCAGCAGCATCGGGACCTACGAGCAGTACTTC
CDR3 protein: CASSIGTYEQYF

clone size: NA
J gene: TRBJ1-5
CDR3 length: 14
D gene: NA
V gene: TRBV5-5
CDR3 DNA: TGTGCCAGCAGCTTGGCGGCGGAAAATCAGCCCCAGCATTTT
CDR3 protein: CASSLAAENQPQHF

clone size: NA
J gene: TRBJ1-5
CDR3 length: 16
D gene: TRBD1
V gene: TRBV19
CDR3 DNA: TGTGCCAGTGGGACAGGGGGCGAATATCGGAATCAGCCCCAGCATTTT
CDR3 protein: CASGTGGEYRNQPQHF

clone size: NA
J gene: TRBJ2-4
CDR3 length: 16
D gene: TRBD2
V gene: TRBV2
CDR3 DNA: TGTGCCAGCACCCCTCGCGGGGGTCTAGCCAAAAACATTCAGTACTTC
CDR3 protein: CASTPRGGLAKNIQYF

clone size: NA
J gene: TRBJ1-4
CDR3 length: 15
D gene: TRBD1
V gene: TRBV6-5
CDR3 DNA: TGTGCCAGCAGCAACTTGGTACAGGGGGATGAAAAACTGTTTTTT
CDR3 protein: CASSNLVQGDEKLFF

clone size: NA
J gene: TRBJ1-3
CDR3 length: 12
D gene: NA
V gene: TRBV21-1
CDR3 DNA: TGTGCCAGCTCCCCCCAGGGAAACACCATATATTTT
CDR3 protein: CASSPQGNTIYF

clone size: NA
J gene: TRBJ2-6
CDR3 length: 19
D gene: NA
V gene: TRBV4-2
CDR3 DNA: TGTGCCAGCAGCCAAAATCTCCGGGAAGGACGCTCTGGGGCCAACGTCCTGACTTTC
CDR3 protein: CASSQNLREGRSGANVLTF

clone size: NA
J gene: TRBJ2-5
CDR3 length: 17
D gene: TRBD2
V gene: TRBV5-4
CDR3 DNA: TGTGCCAGCAGCTTGTGGGCGGGGGGGCCCTTAGGAGAGACCCAGTACTTC
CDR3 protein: CASSLWAGGPLGETQYF

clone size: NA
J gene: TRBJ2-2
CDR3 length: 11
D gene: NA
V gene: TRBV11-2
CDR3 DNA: TGTGCCAGCAGCCAGGCCGGGGAGCTGTTTTTT
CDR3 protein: CASSQAGELFF

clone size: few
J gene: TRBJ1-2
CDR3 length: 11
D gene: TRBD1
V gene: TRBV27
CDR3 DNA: TGTGCCACCAGGGGGCCTTATGGCTACACCTTC
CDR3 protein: CATRGPYGYTF

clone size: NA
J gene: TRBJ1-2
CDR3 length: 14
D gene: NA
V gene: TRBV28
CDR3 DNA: TGTGCCAGCAGTCCGCCCGATACAGGTGGTCGCTACACCTTC
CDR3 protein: CASSPPDTGGRYTF